This T cell receptor beta chain came from a study of OX40 agonist ivuxolimab in advanced cancers. At the level of the study: Patients assigned to dose escalation were diagnosed with hepatocellular carcinoma, melanoma, renal cell or head and neck cancer.

Germline CDR1 MDHEN, CDR2 SYDVKM. Unmatched junction bases numbered 10, after V lost 6 bases and J lost 5 bases. This CDR3 is built from 15 residues. Patients had blood sampled at baseline and again on cycle 4 day 1 and cycle 7 day 1. Only in-frame clones appear in the TCRdb table, and some are missing; sequencing was by immunoSEQ multiplex PCR. The data contain tens of thousands of clones, about 84% of them seen just once; the ten biggest clones take up roughly 11%. Sequenced material: CD4+ or CD8+ T cells sorted from blood, taken in a trial of the OX40 agonist ivuxolimab. This TCR derives from an adult with an advanced solid tumor such as melanoma, head and neck, liver or kidney cancer. The chain recombines TRBV28 with TRBJ1-2; TRBD1 agrees at 9 bases. CDR3 DNA: TGTGCCAGCAGAACTACAGGGGGCGGTAGATATGGCTACACCTTC. Protein: CASRTTGGGRYGYTF.